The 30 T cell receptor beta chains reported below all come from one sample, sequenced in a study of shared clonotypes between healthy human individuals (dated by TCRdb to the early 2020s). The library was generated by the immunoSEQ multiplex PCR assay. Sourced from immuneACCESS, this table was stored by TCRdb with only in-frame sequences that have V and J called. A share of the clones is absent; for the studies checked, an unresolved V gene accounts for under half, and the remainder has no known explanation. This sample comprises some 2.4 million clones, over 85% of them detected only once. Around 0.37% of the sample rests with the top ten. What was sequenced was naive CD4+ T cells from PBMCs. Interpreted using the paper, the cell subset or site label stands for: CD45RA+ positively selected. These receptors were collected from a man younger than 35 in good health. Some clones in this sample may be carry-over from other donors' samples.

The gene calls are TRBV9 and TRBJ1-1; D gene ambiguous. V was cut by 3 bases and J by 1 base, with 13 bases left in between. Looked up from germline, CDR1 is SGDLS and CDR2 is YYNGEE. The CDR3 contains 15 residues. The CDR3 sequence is CASSGSGGSNTEAFF. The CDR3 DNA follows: TGTGCCAGCAGCGGTTCCGGAGGGTCGAACACTGAAGCTTTCTTT. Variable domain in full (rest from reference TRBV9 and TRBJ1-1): DSGVTQTPKHLITATGQRVTLRCSPRSGDLSVYWYQQSLDQGLQFLIQYYNGEERAKGNILERFSAQQFPDLHSELNLSSLELGDSALYFCASSGSGGSNTEAFFGQGTRLTVV.

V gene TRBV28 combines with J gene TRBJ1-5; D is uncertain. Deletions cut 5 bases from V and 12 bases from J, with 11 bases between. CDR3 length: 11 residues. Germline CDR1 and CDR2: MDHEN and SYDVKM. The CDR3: CASSTFQVQHF. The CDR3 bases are TGTGCCAGCAGTACCTTTCAGGTCCAGCATTTT.

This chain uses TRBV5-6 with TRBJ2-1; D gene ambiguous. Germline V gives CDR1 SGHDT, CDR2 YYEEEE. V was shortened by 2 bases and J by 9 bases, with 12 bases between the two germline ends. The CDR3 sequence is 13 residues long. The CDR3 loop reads CASSFKPEGEQFF. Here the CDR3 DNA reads TGTGCCAGCAGCTTTAAGCCGGAAGGTGAGCAGTTCTTC.

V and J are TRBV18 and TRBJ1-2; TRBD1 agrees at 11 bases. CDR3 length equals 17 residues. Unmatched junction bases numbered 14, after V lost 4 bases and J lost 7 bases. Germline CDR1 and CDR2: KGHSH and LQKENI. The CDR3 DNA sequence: TGTGCCAGCTCACGCGGGACAGGGGGGACACCCTTTGGTGGCTACACCTTC. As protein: CASSRGTGGTPFGGYTF.

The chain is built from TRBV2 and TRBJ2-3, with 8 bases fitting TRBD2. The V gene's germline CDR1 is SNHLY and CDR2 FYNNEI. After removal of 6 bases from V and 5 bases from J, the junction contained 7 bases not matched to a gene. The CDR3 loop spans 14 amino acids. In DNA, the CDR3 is TGTGCCAGCAGCGGGAGCGGGAGCCAAGATACGCAGTATTTT. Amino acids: CASSGSGSQDTQYF.

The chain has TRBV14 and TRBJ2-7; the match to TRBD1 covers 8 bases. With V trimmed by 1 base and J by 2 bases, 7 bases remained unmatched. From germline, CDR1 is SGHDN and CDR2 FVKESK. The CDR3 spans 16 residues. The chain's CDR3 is CASSQGGKQGAYEQYF. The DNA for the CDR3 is TGTGCCAGCAGCCAAGGGGGGAAACAGGGGGCCTACGAGCAGTACTTC.

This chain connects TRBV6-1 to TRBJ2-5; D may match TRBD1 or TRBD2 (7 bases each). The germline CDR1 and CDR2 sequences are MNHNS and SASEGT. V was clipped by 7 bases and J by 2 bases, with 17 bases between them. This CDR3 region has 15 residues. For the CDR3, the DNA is TGTGCCAGCACGAAGGGACAGCGGGGACAAGAGACCCAGTACTTC. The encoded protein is CASTKGQRGQETQYF.

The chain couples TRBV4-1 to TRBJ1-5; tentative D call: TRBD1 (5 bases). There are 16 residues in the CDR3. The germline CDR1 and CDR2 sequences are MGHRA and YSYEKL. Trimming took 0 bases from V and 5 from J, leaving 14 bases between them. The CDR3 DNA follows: TGCGCCAGCAGCCAAGAATGGGGGAGTGGGTATCAGCCCCAGCATTTT. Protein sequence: CASSQEWGSGYQPQHF.

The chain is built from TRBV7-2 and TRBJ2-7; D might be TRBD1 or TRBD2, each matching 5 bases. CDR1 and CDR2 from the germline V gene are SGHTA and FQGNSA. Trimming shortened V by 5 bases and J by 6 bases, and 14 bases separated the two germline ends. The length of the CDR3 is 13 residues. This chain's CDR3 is CASSPERGSEQYF. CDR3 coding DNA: TGTGCCAGCAGCCCTGAACGGGGCAGCGAGCAGTACTTC.

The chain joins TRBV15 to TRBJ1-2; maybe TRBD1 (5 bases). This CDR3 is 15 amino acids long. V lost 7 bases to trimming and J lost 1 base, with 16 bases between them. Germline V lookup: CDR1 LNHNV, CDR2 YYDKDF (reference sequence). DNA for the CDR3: TGTGCCACCACGCGCACCGGGACGATTAACTATGGCTACACCTTC. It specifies CATTRTGTINYGYTF.

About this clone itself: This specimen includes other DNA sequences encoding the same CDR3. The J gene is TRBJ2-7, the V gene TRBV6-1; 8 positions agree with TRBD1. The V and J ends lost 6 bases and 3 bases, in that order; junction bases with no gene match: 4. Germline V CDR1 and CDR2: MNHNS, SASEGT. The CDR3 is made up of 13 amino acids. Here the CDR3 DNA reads TGTGCCAGCAGAAGAACAGGGGGCTACGAGCAGTACTTC. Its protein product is CASRRTGGYEQYF.

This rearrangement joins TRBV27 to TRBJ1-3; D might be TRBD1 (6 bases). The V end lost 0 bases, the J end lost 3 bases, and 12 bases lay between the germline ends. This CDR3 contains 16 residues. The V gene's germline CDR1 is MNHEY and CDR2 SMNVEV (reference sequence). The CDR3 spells CASSLSGGGGGNTIYF. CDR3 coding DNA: TGTGCCAGCAGTTTATCCGGAGGGGGGGGTGGAAACACCATATATTTT.

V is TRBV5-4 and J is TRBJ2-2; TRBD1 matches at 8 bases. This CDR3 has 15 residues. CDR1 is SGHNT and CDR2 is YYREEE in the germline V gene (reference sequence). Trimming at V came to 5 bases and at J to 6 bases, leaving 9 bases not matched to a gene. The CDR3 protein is CASRPLAGGPGELFF. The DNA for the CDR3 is TGTGCCAGCAGGCCTCTCGCAGGGGGCCCCGGGGAGCTGTTTTTT. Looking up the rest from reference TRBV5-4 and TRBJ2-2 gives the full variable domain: ETGVTQSPTHLIKTRGQQVTLRCSSQSGHNTVSWYQQALGQGPQFIFQYYREEENGRGNFPPRFSGLQFPNYSSELNVNALELDDSALYLCASRPLAGGPGELFFGEGSRLTVL.

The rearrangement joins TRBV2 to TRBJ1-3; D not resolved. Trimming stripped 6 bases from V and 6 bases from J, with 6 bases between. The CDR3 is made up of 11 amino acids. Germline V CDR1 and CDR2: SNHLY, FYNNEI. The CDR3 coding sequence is TGTGCCAGCAGCGCGTTAAACACCATATATTTT. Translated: CASSALNTIYF.

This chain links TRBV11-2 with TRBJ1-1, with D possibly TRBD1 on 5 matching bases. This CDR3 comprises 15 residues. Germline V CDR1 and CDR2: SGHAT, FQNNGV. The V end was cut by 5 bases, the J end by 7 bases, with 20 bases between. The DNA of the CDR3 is TGTGCCAGCAGCCCTTTATGGGGGGTTCATATTGAAGCTTTCTTT. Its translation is CASSPLWGVHIEAFF.

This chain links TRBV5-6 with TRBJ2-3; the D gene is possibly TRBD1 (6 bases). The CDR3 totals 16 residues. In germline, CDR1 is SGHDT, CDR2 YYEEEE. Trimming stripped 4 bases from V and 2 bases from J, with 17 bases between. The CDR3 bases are TGTGCCAGCAGCCCGACATGGGACACTCCCACAGATACGCAGTATTTT. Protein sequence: CASSPTWDTPTDTQYF.

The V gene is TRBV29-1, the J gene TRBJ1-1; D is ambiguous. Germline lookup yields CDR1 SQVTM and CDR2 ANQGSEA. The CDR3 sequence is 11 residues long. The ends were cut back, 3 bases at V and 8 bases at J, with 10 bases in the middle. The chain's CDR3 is CSVDLAAEAFF. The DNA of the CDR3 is TGCAGCGTTGATTTGGCAGCCGAAGCTTTCTTT.

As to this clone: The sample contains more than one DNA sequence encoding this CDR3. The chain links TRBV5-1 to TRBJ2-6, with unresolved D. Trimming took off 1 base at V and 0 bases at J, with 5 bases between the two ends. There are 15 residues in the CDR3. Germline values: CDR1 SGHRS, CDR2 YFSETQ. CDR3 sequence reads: CASSLTVSGANVLTF. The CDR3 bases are TGCGCCAGCAGCTTGACCGTCTCTGGGGCCAACGTCCTGACTTTC.

The CDR3 region is CASGRTSGRDVLTF. The CDR3 DNA reads TGTGCCAGCGGGCGGACTAGCGGGAGGGACGTCCTGACTTTC. This sequence joins TRBV25-1 and TRBJ2-6, with 15 bases lining up with TRBD2. The CDR3 is 14 amino acids. Germline-derived CDR1 and CDR2 are MGHDK and SYGVNS. Trimming took 8 bases from V and 11 from J; bases not matched to a gene: 4.

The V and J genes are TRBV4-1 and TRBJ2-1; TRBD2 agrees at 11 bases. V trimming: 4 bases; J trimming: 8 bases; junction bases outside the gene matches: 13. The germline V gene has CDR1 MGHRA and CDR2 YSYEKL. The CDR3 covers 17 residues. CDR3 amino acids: CASSLLFSGRGEDEQFF. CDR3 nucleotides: TGCGCCAGCAGCCTCCTTTTTAGCGGGAGGGGGGAGGATGAGCAGTTCTTC.

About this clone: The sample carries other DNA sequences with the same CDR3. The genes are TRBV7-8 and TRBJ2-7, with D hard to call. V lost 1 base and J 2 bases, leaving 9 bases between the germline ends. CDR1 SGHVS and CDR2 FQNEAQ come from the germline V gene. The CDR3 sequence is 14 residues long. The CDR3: CASSLVGGTYEQYF. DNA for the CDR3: TGTGCCAGCAGCTTAGTAGGTGGGACCTACGAGCAGTACTTC.

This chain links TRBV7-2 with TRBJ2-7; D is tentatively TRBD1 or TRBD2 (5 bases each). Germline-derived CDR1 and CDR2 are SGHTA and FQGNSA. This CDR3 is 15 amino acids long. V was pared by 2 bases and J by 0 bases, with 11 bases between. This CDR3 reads CASSLTGPVSYEQYF. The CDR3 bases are TGTGCCAGCAGCTTAACGGGGCCCGTCTCCTACGAGCAGTACTTC.

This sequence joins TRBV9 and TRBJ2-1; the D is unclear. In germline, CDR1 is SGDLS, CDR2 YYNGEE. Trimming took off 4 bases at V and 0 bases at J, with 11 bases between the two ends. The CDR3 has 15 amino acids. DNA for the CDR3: TGTGCCAGCAGCTCCCGACCCAGCTCCTACAATGAGCAGTTCTTC. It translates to CASSSRPSSYNEQFF.

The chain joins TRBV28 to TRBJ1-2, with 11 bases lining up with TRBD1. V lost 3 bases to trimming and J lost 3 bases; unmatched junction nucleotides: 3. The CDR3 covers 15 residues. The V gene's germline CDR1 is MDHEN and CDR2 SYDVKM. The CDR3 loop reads CASSLDRGPYYGYTF. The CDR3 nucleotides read TGTGCCAGCAGTTTGGACAGGGGGCCCTACTATGGCTACACCTTC.

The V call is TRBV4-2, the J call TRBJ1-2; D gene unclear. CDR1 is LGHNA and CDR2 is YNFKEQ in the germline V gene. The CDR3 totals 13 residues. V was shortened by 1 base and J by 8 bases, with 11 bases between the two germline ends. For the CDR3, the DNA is TGTGCCAGCAGCCAAGCAGGCGGCCGGGGCTACACCTTC. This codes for CASSQAGGRGYTF.

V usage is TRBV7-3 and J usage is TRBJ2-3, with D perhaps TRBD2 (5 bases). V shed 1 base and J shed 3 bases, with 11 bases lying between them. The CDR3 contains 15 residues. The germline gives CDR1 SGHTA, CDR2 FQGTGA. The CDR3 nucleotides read TGTGCCAGCAGCTTAAGAGCTACGGGAACAGATACGCAGTATTTT. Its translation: CASSLRATGTDTQYF. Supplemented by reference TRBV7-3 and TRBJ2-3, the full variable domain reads GAGVSQTPSNKVTEKGKYVELRCDPISGHTALYWYRQSLGQGPEFLIYFQGTGAADDSGLPNDRFFAVRPEGSVSTLKIQRTERGDSAVYLCASSLRATGTDTQYFGPGTRLTVL.

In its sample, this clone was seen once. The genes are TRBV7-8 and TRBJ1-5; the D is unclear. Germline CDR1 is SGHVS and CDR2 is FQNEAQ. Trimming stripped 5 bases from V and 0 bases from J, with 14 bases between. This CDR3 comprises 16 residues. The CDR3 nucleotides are TGTGCCAGCAGCGCCCAACGGATTATTAGCAATCAGCCCCAGCATTTT. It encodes CASSAQRIISNQPQHF.

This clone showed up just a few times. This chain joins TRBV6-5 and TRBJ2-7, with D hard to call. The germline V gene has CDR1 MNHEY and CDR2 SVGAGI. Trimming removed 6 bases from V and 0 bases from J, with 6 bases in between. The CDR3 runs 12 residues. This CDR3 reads CASRGNSYEQYF. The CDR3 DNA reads TGTGCCAGCAGGGGGAACTCCTACGAGCAGTACTTC.

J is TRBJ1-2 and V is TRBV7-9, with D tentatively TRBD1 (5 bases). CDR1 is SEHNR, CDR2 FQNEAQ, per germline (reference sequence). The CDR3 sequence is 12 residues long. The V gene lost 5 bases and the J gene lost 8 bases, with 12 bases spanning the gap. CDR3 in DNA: TGTGCCAGCAGCGAGTCAGACAGAGGCTACACCTTC. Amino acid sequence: CASSESDRGYTF.

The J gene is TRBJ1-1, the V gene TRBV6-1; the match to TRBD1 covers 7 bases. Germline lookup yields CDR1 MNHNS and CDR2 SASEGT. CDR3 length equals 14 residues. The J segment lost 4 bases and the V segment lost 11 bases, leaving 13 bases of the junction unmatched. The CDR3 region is CAAYGPGGVTEAFF. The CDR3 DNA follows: TGTGCCGCGTACGGGCCAGGGGGGGTCACTGAAGCTTTCTTT.